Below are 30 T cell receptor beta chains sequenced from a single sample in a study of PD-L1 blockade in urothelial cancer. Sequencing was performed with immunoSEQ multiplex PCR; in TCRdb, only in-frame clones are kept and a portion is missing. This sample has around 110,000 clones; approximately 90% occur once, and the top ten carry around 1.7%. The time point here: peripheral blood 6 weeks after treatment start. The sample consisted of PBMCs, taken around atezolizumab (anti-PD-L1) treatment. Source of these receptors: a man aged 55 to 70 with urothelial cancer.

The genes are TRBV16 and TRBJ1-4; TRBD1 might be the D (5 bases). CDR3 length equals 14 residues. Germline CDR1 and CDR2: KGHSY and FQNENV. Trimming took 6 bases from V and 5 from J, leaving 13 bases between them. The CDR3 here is CASSPRRQNEKLFF. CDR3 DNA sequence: TGTGCCAGCAGTCCCCGTCGACAGAATGAAAAACTGTTTTTT. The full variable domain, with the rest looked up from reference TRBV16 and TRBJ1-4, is GEEVAQTPKHLVRGEGQKAKLYCAPIKGHSYVFWYQQVLKNEFKFLISFQNENVFDETGMPKERFSAKCLPNSPCSLEIQATKLEDSAVYFCASSPRRQNEKLFFGSGTQLSVL.

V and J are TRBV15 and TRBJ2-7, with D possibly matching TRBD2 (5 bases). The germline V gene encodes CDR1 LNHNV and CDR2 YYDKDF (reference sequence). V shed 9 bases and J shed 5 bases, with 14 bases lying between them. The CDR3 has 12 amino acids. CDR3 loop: CATGLHGDEQYF. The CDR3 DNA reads TGTGCCACTGGGTTACACGGGGACGAGCAGTACTTC.

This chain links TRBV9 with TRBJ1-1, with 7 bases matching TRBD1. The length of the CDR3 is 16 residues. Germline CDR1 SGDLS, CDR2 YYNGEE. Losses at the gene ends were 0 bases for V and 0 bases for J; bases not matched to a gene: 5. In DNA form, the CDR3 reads TGTGCCAGCAGCGTAGCTTACCAGGGGGTGAACACTGAAGCTTTCTTT. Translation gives CASSVAYQGVNTEAFF.

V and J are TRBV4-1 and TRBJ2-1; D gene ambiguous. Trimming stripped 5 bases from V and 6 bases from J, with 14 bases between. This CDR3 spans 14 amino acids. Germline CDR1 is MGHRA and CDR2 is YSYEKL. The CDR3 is CASSYYLTTNEQFF. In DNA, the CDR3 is TGCGCCAGCAGCTACTATCTAACTACCAATGAGCAGTTCTTC.

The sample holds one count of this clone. The CDR3 DNA is TGTGCCAGCACCCGGACAGCCCCCTACGAGCAGTACTTC. The encoded protein is CASTRTAPYEQYF. The V call is TRBV28, the J call TRBJ2-7; tentatively, D is TRBD1 (6 bases). Germline assignment: CDR1 MDHEN and CDR2 SYDVKM. With 7 bases removed from V and 2 bases from J, the gap between germline ends came to 12 bases. The CDR3 totals 13 residues.

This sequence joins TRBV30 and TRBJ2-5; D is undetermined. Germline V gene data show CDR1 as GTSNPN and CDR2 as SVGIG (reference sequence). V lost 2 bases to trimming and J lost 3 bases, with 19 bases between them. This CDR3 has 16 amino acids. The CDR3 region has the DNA TGTGCCTGGAGTCTTCTCGAGACACTGATAGAAGAGACCCAGTACTTC. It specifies CAWSLLETLIEETQYF.

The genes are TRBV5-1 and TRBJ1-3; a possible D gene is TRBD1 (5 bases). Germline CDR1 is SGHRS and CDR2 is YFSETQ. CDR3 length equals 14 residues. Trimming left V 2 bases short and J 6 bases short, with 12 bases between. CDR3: CASSFGGSQNTIYF. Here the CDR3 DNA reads TGCGCCAGCAGCTTCGGGGGGTCCCAAAACACCATATATTTT. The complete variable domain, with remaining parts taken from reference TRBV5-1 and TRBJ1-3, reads KAGVTQTPRYLIKTRGQQVTLSCSPISGHRSVSWYQQTPGQGLQFLFEYFSETQRNKGNFPGRFSGRQFSNSRSEMNVSTLELGDSALYLCASSFGGSQNTIYFGEGSWLTVV.

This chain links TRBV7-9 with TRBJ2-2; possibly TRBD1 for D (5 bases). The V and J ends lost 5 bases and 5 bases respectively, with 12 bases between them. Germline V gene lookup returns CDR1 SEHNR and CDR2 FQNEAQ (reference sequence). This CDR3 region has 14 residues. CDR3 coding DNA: TGTGCCAGCAGCGTATGGGGCTCGACCGGGGAGCTGTTTTTT. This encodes CASSVWGSTGELFF.

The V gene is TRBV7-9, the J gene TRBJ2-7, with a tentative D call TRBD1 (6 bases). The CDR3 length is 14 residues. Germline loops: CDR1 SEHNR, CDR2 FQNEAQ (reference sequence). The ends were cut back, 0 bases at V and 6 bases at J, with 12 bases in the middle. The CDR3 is CASSLAGTLREQYF. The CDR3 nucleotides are TGTGCCAGCAGCTTAGCCGGGACACTCCGCGAGCAGTACTTC.

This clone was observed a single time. For the CDR3, the DNA is TGTGCCAGCAGTGTCTTGGGGCAAAGCACAGATACGCAGTATTTT. Translated: CASSVLGQSTDTQYF. The J gene is TRBJ2-3, the V gene TRBV6-1; D perhaps matches TRBD1 (5 bases). CDR1 is MNHNS and CDR2 is SASEGT in the germline V gene. Trimming cost V 4 bases and J 0 bases, with 11 bases left between them. The CDR3 is made up of 15 amino acids.

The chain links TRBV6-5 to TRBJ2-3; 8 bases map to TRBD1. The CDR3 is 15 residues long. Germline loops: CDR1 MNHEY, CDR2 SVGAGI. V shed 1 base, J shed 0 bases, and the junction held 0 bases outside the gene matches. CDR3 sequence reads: CASSYWTGSTDTQYF. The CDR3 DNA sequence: TGTGCCAGCAGTTACTGGACAGGGAGCACAGATACGCAGTATTTT.

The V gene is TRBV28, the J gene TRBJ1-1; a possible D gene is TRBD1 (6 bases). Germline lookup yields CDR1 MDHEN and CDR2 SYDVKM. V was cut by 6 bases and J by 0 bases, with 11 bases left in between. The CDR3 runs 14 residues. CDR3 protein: CASSVTGLNTEAFF. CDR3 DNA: TGTGCCAGCAGCGTCACAGGGCTGAACACTGAAGCTTTCTTT.

The CDR3 nucleotides are TGTGCCAGCAGCCCCAGCCTAGCGGGAAAAGAGACCCAGTACTTC. Translation gives CASSPSLAGKETQYF. The rearrangement uses TRBV7-3 and TRBJ2-5; 9 bases agree with TRBD2. Germline V CDR1 and CDR2: SGHTA, FQGTGA. The CDR3 has 15 amino acids. The V gene end was trimmed by 5 bases and the J gene end by 3 bases; junction bases not matched to a gene: 7.

CDR3 loop: CASSLAQLPSANTGELFF. DNA for the CDR3: TGTGCCAGCAGCTTAGCACAGTTGCCCTCAGCGAACACCGGGGAGCTGTTTTTT. This rearrangement joins TRBV7-8 to TRBJ2-2; D is uncertain. The germline V gene has CDR1 SGHVS and CDR2 FQNEAQ. V was cut by 0 bases and J by 0 bases, with 14 bases left in between. The CDR3 sequence is 18 residues long.

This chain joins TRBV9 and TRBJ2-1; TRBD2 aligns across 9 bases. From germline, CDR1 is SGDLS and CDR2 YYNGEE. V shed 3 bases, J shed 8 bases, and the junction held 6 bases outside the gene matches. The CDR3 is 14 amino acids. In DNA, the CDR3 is TGTGCCAGCAGCGAGGGACTAGCTGCCGATGAGCAGTTCTTC. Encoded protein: CASSEGLAADEQFF.

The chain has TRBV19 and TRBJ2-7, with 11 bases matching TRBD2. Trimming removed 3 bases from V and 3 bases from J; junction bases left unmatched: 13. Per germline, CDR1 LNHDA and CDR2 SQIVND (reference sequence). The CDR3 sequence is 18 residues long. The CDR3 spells CASSIPRSPGLADYEQYF. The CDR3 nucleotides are TGTGCCAGTAGTATCCCGAGGTCACCGGGACTAGCGGACTACGAGCAGTACTTC.

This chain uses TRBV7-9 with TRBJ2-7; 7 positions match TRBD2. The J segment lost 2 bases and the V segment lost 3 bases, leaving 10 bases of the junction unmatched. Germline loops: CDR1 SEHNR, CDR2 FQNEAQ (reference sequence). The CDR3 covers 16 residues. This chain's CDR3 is CASSLTTSLRPYEQYF. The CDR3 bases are TGTGCCAGCAGCTTGACGACTAGCCTAAGGCCCTACGAGCAGTACTTC.

CDR3 sequence (DNA): TGTGCCAGCAGCAAGGGTAGCGGGGGCACCTACGAGCAGTACTTC. This sequence encodes CASSKGSGGTYEQYF. The chain links TRBV5-4 to TRBJ2-7; 9 positions agree with TRBD2. The V segment lost 4 bases and the J segment 2 bases; nucleotides outside the gene matches: 7. Germline assignment: CDR1 SGHNT and CDR2 YYREEE (reference sequence). This CDR3 comprises 15 residues.

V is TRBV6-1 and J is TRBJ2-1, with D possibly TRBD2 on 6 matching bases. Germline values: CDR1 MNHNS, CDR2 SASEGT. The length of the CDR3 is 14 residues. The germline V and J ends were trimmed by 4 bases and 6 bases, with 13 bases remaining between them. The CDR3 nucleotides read TGTGCCAGCAGTGCCCTGACTAGTTTCAATGAGCAGTTCTTC. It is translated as CASSALTSFNEQFF.

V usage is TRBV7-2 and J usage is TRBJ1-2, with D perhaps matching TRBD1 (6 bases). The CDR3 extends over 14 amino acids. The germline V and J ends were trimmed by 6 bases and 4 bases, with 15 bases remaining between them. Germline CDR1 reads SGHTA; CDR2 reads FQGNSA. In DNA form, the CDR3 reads TGTGCCAGCAGTTCTCCCGGCAGGGGCTATGGCTACACCTTC. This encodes CASSSPGRGYGYTF. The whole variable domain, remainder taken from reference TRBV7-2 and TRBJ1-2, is GAGVSQSPSNKVTEKGKDVELRCDPISGHTALYWYRQSLGQGLEFLIYFQGNSAPDKSGLPSDRFSAERTGGSVSTLTIQRTQQEDSAVYLCASSSPGRGYGYTFGSGTRLTVV.

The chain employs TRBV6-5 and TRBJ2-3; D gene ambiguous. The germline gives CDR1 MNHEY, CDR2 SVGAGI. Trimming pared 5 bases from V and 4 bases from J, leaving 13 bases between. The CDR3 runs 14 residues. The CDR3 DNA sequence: TGTGCCAGCAGTACACCTCCTAGACCAGATACGCAGTATTTT. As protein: CASSTPPRPDTQYF.

CDR3 coding DNA: TGTGCCAGCCGATTAAATAGCGGCTCCTACAATGAGCAGTTCTTC. Encoded protein: CASRLNSGSYNEQFF. This chain joins TRBV28 and TRBJ2-1; D may be TRBD2 (6 bases). The V end lost 8 bases, the J end lost 0 bases, and 14 bases lay between the germline ends. Germline V lookup: CDR1 MDHEN, CDR2 SYDVKM. The CDR3 sequence is 15 residues long.

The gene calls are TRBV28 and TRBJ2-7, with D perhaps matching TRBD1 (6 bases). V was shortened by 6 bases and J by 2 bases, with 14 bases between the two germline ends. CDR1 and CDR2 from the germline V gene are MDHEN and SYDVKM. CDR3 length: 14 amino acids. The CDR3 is CASSLPRGPYEQYF. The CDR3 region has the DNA TGTGCCAGCAGCCTACCCAGGGGCCCCTACGAGCAGTACTTC.

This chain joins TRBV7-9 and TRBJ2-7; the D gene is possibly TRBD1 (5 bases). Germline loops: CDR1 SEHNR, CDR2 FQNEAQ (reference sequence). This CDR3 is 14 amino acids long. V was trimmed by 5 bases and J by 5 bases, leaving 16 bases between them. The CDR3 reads CASSNGVQANEQYF. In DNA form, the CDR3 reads TGTGCCAGCAGCAATGGGGTACAGGCCAACGAGCAGTACTTC.

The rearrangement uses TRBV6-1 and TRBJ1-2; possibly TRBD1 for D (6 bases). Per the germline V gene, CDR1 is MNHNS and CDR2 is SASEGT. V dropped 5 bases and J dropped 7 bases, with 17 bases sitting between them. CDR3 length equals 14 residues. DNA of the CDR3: TGTGCCAGCAGTTTATTACAGGGAGAGGGTGGCTACACCTTC. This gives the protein CASSLLQGEGGYTF.

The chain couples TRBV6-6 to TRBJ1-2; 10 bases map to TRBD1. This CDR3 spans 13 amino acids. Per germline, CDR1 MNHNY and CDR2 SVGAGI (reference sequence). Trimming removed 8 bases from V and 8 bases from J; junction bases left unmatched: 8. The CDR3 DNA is TGTGCCAGCGGCCTCGACAGGGGGCACGGCTACACCTTC. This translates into CASGLDRGHGYTF.

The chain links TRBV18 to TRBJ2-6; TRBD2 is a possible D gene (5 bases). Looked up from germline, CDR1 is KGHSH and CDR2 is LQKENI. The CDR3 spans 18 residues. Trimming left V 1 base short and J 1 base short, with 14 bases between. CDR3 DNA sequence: TGTGCCAGCTCACCACGAAAGGAGGCCAGTTCTGGGGCCAACGTCCTGACTTTC. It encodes CASSPRKEASSGANVLTF. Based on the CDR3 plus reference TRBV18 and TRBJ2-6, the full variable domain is NAGVMQNPRHLVRRRGQEARLRCSPMKGHSHVYWYRQLPEEGLKFMVYLQKENIIDESGMPKERFSAEFPKEGPSILRIQQVVRGDSAAYFCASSPRKEASSGANVLTFGAGSRLTVL.

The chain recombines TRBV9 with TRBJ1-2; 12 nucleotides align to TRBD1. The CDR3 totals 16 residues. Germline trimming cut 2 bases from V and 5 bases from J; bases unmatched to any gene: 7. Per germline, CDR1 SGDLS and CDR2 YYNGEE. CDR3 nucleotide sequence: TGTGCCAGCAGCGTTGGGGGACAGGGGGCAAGTTATGGCTACACCTTC. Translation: CASSVGGQGASYGYTF.

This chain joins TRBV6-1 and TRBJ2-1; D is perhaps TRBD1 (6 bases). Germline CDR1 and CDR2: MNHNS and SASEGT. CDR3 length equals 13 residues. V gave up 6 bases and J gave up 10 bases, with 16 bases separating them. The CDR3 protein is CASSVTGPWEQFF. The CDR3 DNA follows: TGTGCCAGCAGCGTAACAGGGCCGTGGGAGCAGTTCTTC.

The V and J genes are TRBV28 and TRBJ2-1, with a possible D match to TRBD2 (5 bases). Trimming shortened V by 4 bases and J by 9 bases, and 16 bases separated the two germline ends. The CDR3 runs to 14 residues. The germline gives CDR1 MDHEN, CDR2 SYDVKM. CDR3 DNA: TGTGCCAGCAGTTCCCCGGCTAGCCTCCGTGAGCAGTTCTTC. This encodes CASSSPASLREQFF.